Shown below are 9 T cell receptor beta chains from a single sample sequenced in a study of T cell responses to AZD1222 COVID-19 vaccine. Measured with immunoSEQ multiplex PCR; TCRdb has only the in-frame clones, and not every one. The sample shows some 110,000 clones, approximately 92% of them seen only once. The sequences come from peripheral blood, collected on day 0 of AZD1222 vaccination. The receptors come from an adult in good health.

J is TRBJ2-5 and V is TRBV9; no firm D call. The CDR3 loop spans 15 amino acids. V lost 1 base to trimming and J lost 1 base, with 11 bases between them. Germline values: CDR1 SGDLS, CDR2 YYNGEE. The CDR3 sequence: CASSVNGRLQETQYF. In DNA form, the CDR3 reads TGTGCCAGCAGCGTAAATGGGCGACTCCAAGAGACCCAGTACTTC.

The chain couples TRBV6-5 to TRBJ1-1; D not certain. The V gene lost 5 bases and the J gene lost 5 bases, with 12 bases spanning the gap. The CDR3 loop spans 13 amino acids. The germline V gene encodes CDR1 MNHEY and CDR2 SVGAGI. The CDR3 DNA reads TGTGCCAGCAGTCCCAGCCTGCAGACTGAAGCTTTCTTT. Translating gives CASSPSLQTEAFF.

Written as DNA, the CDR3 is TGTGCCACCAGTGTTCCGGACAGGGGGTATGGTAGCAATCAGCCCCAGCATTTT. This sequence encodes CATSVPDRGYGSNQPQHF. The chain is built from TRBV24-1 and TRBJ1-5; 10 nucleotides match TRBD1. J lost 0 bases, V lost 5 bases, and 9 bases had no gene match. This CDR3 spans 18 amino acids. Germline lookup yields CDR1 KGHDR and CDR2 SFDVKD.

J is TRBJ2-5 and V is TRBV28; D might be TRBD2 (6 bases). The V end lost 5 bases, the J end lost 2 bases, and 12 bases lay between the germline ends. This CDR3 has 14 amino acids. Germline V gene lookup returns CDR1 MDHEN and CDR2 SYDVKM. As DNA, the CDR3 is TGTGCCAGCAGTCCCCCCCGGGGGCAAGAGACCCAGTACTTC. Its protein is CASSPPRGQETQYF.

The chain joins TRBV5-1 to TRBJ1-1; D ambiguous. V was trimmed by 2 bases and J by 7 bases, leaving 15 bases between them. The CDR3 sequence is 14 residues long. Germline assignment: CDR1 SGHRS and CDR2 YFSETQ. The CDR3 region is CASSFEGKELEAFF. The CDR3, as DNA: TGCGCCAGCAGCTTCGAAGGGAAGGAGCTTGAAGCTTTCTTT. The whole variable domain, filled in from reference TRBV5-1 and TRBJ1-1, reads KAGVTQTPRYLIKTRGQQVTLSCSPISGHRSVSWYQQTPGQGLQFLFEYFSETQRNKGNFPGRFSGRQFSNSRSEMNVSTLELGDSALYLCASSFEGKELEAFFGQGTRLTVV.

The V call is TRBV30, the J call TRBJ2-1, with TRBD2 as a possible D gene (6 bases). Trimming took 2 bases from V and 12 from J, leaving 14 bases between them. This CDR3 is 12 amino acids long. Per the germline V gene, CDR1 is GTSNPN and CDR2 is SVGIG (reference sequence). Here the CDR3 reads CAWSIMGGVQFF. CDR3 sequence (DNA): TGTGCCTGGAGTATTATGGGAGGCGTGCAGTTCTTC.

J is TRBJ2-3 and V is TRBV19; 8 bases fit TRBD1. This CDR3 comprises 16 residues. Trimming removed 7 bases from V and 5 bases from J; junction bases left unmatched: 14. Germline V lookup: CDR1 LNHDA, CDR2 SQIVND (reference sequence). The CDR3 DNA reads TGTGCCAGTAAAGCGAAACAGGGGGTCCGAAAAGATACGCAGTATTTT. Its protein product is CASKAKQGVRKDTQYF.

This chain uses TRBV7-2 with TRBJ2-7; D might be TRBD1 or TRBD2, each matching 5 bases. The germline gives CDR1 SGHTA, CDR2 FQGNSA. This CDR3 has 13 residues. Deletions cut 1 base from V and 5 bases from J, with 9 bases between. The CDR3 DNA reads TGTGCCAGCAGCTTAGGGGGGATCGACGAGCAGTACTTC. Translated: CASSLGGIDEQYF.

The chain combines TRBV9 with TRBJ2-3, with TRBD2 matching 12 bases. The CDR3 loop spans 20 amino acids. CDR1 SGDLS and CDR2 YYNGEE come from the germline V gene. The trim removed 4 bases at V and 0 bases at J, leaving 15 bases unmatched. CDR3 sequence reads: CASSKEIGLAGSFSTDTQYF. The CDR3 coding sequence is TGTGCCAGCAGCAAAGAGATTGGACTAGCGGGATCCTTTAGCACAGATACGCAGTATTTT. Full variable domain (rest looked up from reference TRBV9 and TRBJ2-3): DSGVTQTPKHLITATGQRVTLRCSPRSGDLSVYWYQQSLDQGLQFLIQYYNGEERAKGNILERFSAQQFPDLHSELNLSSLELGDSALYFCASSKEIGLAGSFSTDTQYFGPGTRLTVL.